This TCR beta chain was sequenced during a study of blood T cell repertoires in COVID-19. For the study at large: COVID-19 samples, acute and convalescent, were from the United States, Italy and Spain. Sources were T cells, B-cell-depleted T cells, or PBMCs; the material itself was cDNA or gDNA.

This CDR3 region has 16 residues. Looked up from germline, CDR1 is MGHRA and CDR2 is YSYEKL. Trimming shortened V by 0 bases and J by 0 bases, and 9 bases separated the two germline ends. Grouping used clinical history reported by participants in a survey and questionnaire. Clones were read by immunoSEQ multiplex PCR, and TCRdb kept only the in-frame ones, dropping some. The repertoire includes around 330,000 clones, 90% of them detected once, and around 2.5% sits in the top ten. The rearrangement uses TRBV4-1 and TRBJ1-5; D gene unclear. The material sequenced was PBMCs or T cells enriched from blood (not recorded which). This TCR was sampled from a man aged 60 to 75 who had recovered from COVID-19. The CDR3 nucleotides are TGCGCCAGCAGCCAAGAATACACGTTTAGCAATCAGCCCCAGCATTTT. It is translated as CASSQEYTFSNQPQHF.